This T cell receptor beta chain was documented in a study of early T cells in non-severe SARS-CoV-2 infection. Germline V lookup: CDR1 SGHDN, CDR2 FVKESK. The ends were cut back, 4 bases at V and 8 bases at J, with 14 bases in the middle. The CDR3 spans 13 residues. TCRdb ran MiXCR on the 5' RACE reads and lists one entry per CDR3 protein. The table lists 45,000 to 75,000 distinct CDR3 sequences, 8% to 9% of them singletons. This clonotype was seen at least ten times. The sequenced material came from whole blood. This TCR was recovered from an adult who was a healthcare worker with PCR-confirmed SARS-CoV-2 infection or an uninfected control (not recorded which). The chain recombines TRBV14 with TRBJ1-2, with D perhaps TRBD1 (5 bases). CDR3 loop: CASSPGPTSGYTF. In DNA, the CDR3 is TGTGCCAGCAGCCCGGGGCCCACTTCAGGCTACACCTTC.